This T cell receptor beta chain was documented in a study of glioma-infiltrating T cells after dendritic cell vaccination. The germline V gene has CDR1 LGHNA and CDR2 YNFKEQ. CDR3 length equals 16 residues. V shed 4 bases and J 7 bases; nucleotides not matched to a gene: 12. TCRdb's copy holds only in-frame clones and misses some; the assay was immunoSEQ multiplex PCR. In the table there are roughly 80,000 clones, roughly 90% of which are singletons. This specimen was blood, taken before dendritic cell vaccination. This chain links TRBV4-2 with TRBJ2-1, with 8 bases matching TRBD2. The receptor comes from a human donor with glioblastoma. Here the CDR3 DNA reads TGTGCCAGCAGCCGGAGGGCGGGGGGCCCGGGTAATGAGCAGTTCTTC. Encoded protein: CASSRRAGGPGNEQFF.